This T cell receptor beta chain was found in a study of blood T cell repertoires in COVID-19 (dated by TCRdb to 2018 to 2020). Context from the whole study: Collaborator samples came from the United States, Italy and Spain and covered acute and convalescent phases of COVID-19. HLA class I and class II types, where available, came from metadata supplied by the sample provider rather than from assay-based typing. The samples were drawn from the first 160 participants of the ongoing ImmuneRACE study and from some 1,300 subjects provided by 6 global collaborators. The repertoires were released in a freely available public database intended as a resource for research on the immune response to SARS-CoV-2. Sample metadata almost always included a de-identified subject ID, COVID-19 status, age in years and sex. The prospective study material was composed of cDNA or gDNA derived from T cells, B-cell-depleted T cells, or PBMCs. Subjects who had been exposed to COVID-19, were actively infected with it, or had recovered from it provided the deeply sampled blood TCRbeta repertoires that made up the dataset. What the work shows at the level of the full study, not this receptor alone: The quantity of clinical and demographic metadata differed by source and by participant and was supplied without curation.

TCRbeta CDR3 regions were amplified from genomic DNA by means of the immunoSEQ Assay, a bias-controlled multiplex PCR. On the authors' methods: The number of nucleated cells in each sample was estimated from the amplification of reference gene primers within the assay. Sequence reads were collapsed and filtered to measure the absolute abundance of every unique TCRbeta CDR3 rearrangement. For each sample, productive Simpson clonality was calculated as the square root of Simpson's diversity index over productive rearrangements. TCRdb mirrors the immuneACCESS table, restricted to in-frame sequences. Some clones are absent from its copies; in checked studies, under half trace to an unresolved V gene, and the reason for the others is unknown. The DNA gave D and trimming, while V, J and clone size come from that table. The sample table shows about 76,000 clones, and roughly four fifths are seen once. Jointly, the top ten make up roughly 21% of the sample.

Collaborating institutions collected whole blood in K2EDTA tubes following their own protocols. For TCRbeta analysis, collaborators shipped samples in one of three forms: frozen whole blood, isolated PBMCs, or DNA extracted from either of those sample types. After removal of 3 bases from V and 2 bases from J, the junction retains 9 bases not matched to a gene. CDR1 LNHDA and CDR2 SQIVND are derived from the germline V gene (reference sequence). The CDR3 goes from the cysteine to the phenylalanine over 16 residues. Just the 48-base CDR3 DNA is kept, in frame starting at base 1. This clone was counted between two and nine times. What this receptor recognizes is not known. Base qualities are not recorded, but no much larger clone differs from it by a single base.

The chain employs TRBV19 and TRBJ2-5, and 7 junction bases match TRBD1. This sequence originates from a man between 65 and 85 years old with acute or convalescent COVID-19. The material sequenced was peripheral blood. The nucleotides are TGTGCCAGTAGTATTCAGTTACGACAGGGTCAAGAGACCCAGTACTTC. Protein translation: CASSIQLRQGQETQYF.